This note documents a single T cell receptor (beta chain) sequence. The antigen remains undetermined. TCRdb used MiXCR to reprocess the reads, holding one entry per CDR3 protein. Of 100,000 to 120,000 distinct CDR3 sequences listed, 30% to 35% are singletons. The entry originates in a study of T cell repertoires in cytomegalovirus infection. In the study overall: Newly reported HLA-C-restricted and thoroughly characterized HLA-B-restricted CMV epitopes were employed.

Whole-study results and caveats: Adding up the frequency of public TCR beta families identified people who carried CMV plus the relevant HLA.

Germline assignment: CDR1 SEHNR and CDR2 FQNEAQ (reference sequence). This CDR3 contains 15 residues. J gave up 5 bases and V 5 bases, and 3 bases lay outside the gene matches. This chain uses TRBV7-9 with TRBJ2-1, with TRBD2 matching over 13 bases. Sequenced material: CD8+ T cells from cultured PBMCs, taken from culture after CMV antigen stimulation. The source is a human donor in good health (CMV status not recorded). Some clones in this sample may be carry-over from other donors' samples. As DNA, the CDR3 is TGTGCCAGCAGCGCCGGGACTAGCGGGGACAATGAGCAGTTCTTC. Translating it yields CASSAGTSGDNEQFF.